The 32 T cell receptor beta chains presented below share a single source sample, sequenced in a study of blood T cell repertoires in COVID-19. Measured with immunoSEQ multiplex PCR; TCRdb has only the in-frame clones, and not every one. The sample records under 200,000 clones, roughly four fifths being singletons. The sample comprised peripheral blood. The receptors were gathered from a woman older than 75 with acute or convalescent COVID-19.

The V call is TRBV5-6, the J call TRBJ1-6; tentatively, D is TRBD1 (5 bases). The germline CDR1 and CDR2 sequences are SGHDT and YYEEEE. The CDR3 is 16 residues long. Trimming removed 5 bases from V and 5 bases from J, with 17 bases in between. CDR3 amino acids: CASSSRDGGNNSPLHF. In DNA, the CDR3 is TGTGCCAGCAGTTCTAGGGACGGGGGAAATAATTCACCCCTCCACTTT.

This chain connects TRBV25-1 to TRBJ1-2; D is possibly TRBD1 (5 bases). Germline CDR1 MGHDK, CDR2 SYGVNS. Trimming took off 4 bases at V and 7 bases at J, with 16 bases between the two ends. CDR3 size: 14 residues. The CDR3 DNA reads TGTGCCAGCAGTGTCCCTGGGGGAGGGGTTGGCTACACCTTC. Its translation: CASSVPGGGVGYTF.

This chain uses TRBV5-1 with TRBJ2-2; 13 positions match TRBD2. Per germline, CDR1 SGHRS and CDR2 YFSETQ. With 1 base clipped from V and 5 bases from J, the junction kept 11 bases outside the gene matches. This CDR3 region has 19 residues. In DNA form, the CDR3 reads TGCGCCAGCAGCTTGAGACTAGCGGGAGGAGTCGTTAGTACCGGGGAGCTGTTTTTT. This gives the protein CASSLRLAGGVVSTGELFF.

The chain is built from TRBV7-6 and TRBJ1-5; 7 bases fit TRBD1. Germline loops: CDR1 SGHVS, CDR2 FNYEAQ. The CDR3 loop spans 18 amino acids. Trimming cost V 1 base and J 0 bases; bases outside gene matches: 9. The CDR3 loop reads CASSLEPGTAYSNQPQHF. The CDR3 nucleotides read TGTGCCAGCAGCTTAGAACCAGGGACAGCTTATAGCAATCAGCCCCAGCATTTT.

This clone was counted only a few times. The rearrangement uses TRBV11-2 and TRBJ2-5; 13 nucleotides align to TRBD2. V lost 3 bases, J lost 2 bases, and 3 bases stayed unmatched. The germline V gene has CDR1 SGHAT and CDR2 FQNNGV. This CDR3 spans 16 amino acids. The CDR3 spells CASSFGTSGIQETQYF. In nucleotides, the CDR3 is TGTGCCAGCAGCTTTGGGACTAGCGGGATTCAAGAGACCCAGTACTTC.

The rearrangement links TRBV29-1 to TRBJ1-1; D unclear. Trimming left V 3 bases short and J 0 bases short, with 8 bases between. This CDR3 has 13 residues. Germline V gene data show CDR1 as SQVTM and CDR2 as ANQGSEA. The CDR3 sequence: CSVDEAMNTEAFF. CDR3 bases: TGCAGCGTTGATGAGGCAATGAACACTGAAGCTTTCTTT.

CDR3 sequence: CASSSQAEGEKLFF. In DNA, the CDR3 is TGTGCCAGCAGCTCCCAGGCAGAAGGAGAAAAACTGTTTTTT. J is TRBJ1-4 and V is TRBV7-8; D unresolved. Trimming stripped 4 bases from V and 8 bases from J, with 14 bases between. Per the germline V gene, CDR1 is SGHVS and CDR2 is FQNEAQ. The CDR3 has 14 amino acids.

The chain links TRBV6-5 to TRBJ1-5; no definite D call. Trimming took off 5 bases at V and 5 bases at J, with 16 bases between the two ends. This CDR3 spans 15 amino acids. CDR1 MNHEY and CDR2 SVGAGI come from the germline V gene. The CDR3 DNA reads TGTGCCAGCAGTCAGGACCTCTCCGGGGATCAGCCCCAGCATTTT. Amino acid sequence: CASSQDLSGDQPQHF.

The chain recombines TRBV18 with TRBJ1-4; D remains unclear. V dropped 3 bases and J dropped 0 bases, with 17 bases sitting between them. Germline loops: CDR1 KGHSH, CDR2 LQKENI. The CDR3 is 18 amino acids. The CDR3 loop is CASSPAGLSPATNEKLFF. DNA of the CDR3: TGTGCCAGCTCACCCGCCGGACTGAGTCCCGCAACTAATGAAAAACTGTTTTTT.

The chain is built from TRBV5-1 and TRBJ2-5; 16 nucleotides line up with TRBD2. V lost 4 bases and J lost 4; bases outside the gene matches: 4. This CDR3 region has 16 residues. CDR1 SGHRS and CDR2 YFSETQ come from the germline V gene. The CDR3 is CASSQGTSGRGETQYF. CDR3 in DNA: TGCGCCAGCAGCCAGGGGACTAGCGGGAGGGGAGAGACCCAGTACTTC.

This chain joins TRBV27 and TRBJ2-7, with 9 bases matching TRBD2. After removal of 5 bases from V and 0 bases from J, the junction contained 8 bases not matched to a gene. CDR1 is MNHEY and CDR2 is SMNVEV in the germline V gene (reference sequence). The CDR3 sequence is 16 residues long. The CDR3 DNA reads as TGTGCCAGCAGTCCCCGGGGAGCGGGAGGCTCCTACGAGCAGTACTTC. Residues: CASSPRGAGGSYEQYF.

The sample holds one count of this clone. This chain uses TRBV7-3 with TRBJ1-1; TRBD1 matches at 7 bases. Trimming at V came to 8 bases and at J to 1 base, leaving 4 bases not matched to a gene. Per germline, CDR1 SGHTA and CDR2 FQGTGA. The CDR3 has 13 amino acids. The CDR3 loop is CASSRGPNTEAFF. In nucleotides, the CDR3 is TGTGCCAGCTCGAGGGGGCCGAACACTGAAGCTTTCTTT. Together with reference TRBV7-3 and TRBJ1-1, the CDR3 gives the full variable domain: GAGVSQTPSNKVTEKGKYVELRCDPISGHTALYWYRQSLGQGPEFLIYFQGTGAADDSGLPNDRFFAVRPEGSVSTLKIQRTERGDSAVYLCASSRGPNTEAFFGQGTRLTVV.

This sequence joins TRBV7-2 and TRBJ1-1; D gene ambiguous. Germline V gene sequence: CDR1 SGHTA, CDR2 FQGNSA. This CDR3 region has 15 residues. Trimming removed 3 bases from V and 3 bases from J, with 14 bases in between. The CDR3 nucleotides read TGTGCCAGCAGCTTCGGAACGTCTAGGTACACTGAAGCTTTCTTT. Protein sequence: CASSFGTSRYTEAFF.

This clone appeared a few times. The chain joins TRBV5-1 to TRBJ1-1; 7 bases agree with TRBD1. The CDR3 sequence is 14 residues long. V dropped 4 bases and J dropped 2; count of bases not matched to a gene: 5. CDR1 SGHRS and CDR2 YFSETQ come from the germline V gene. DNA of the CDR3: TGCGCCAGCAGCCGGGGACAGCTTAACACTGAAGCTTTCTTT. Amino acids: CASSRGQLNTEAFF.

This clone turned up a few times. The chain is built from TRBV11-1 and TRBJ2-7, with a possible D match to TRBD2 (5 bases). The germline gives CDR1 SGHAT, CDR2 FQDESV (reference sequence). Trimming left V 5 bases short and J 3 bases short, with 17 bases between. The CDR3 covers 15 residues. For the CDR3, the DNA is TGTGCCAGCAGCCCAGCGCAGACTATGATCTACGAGCAGTACTTC. Amino acid sequence: CASSPAQTMIYEQYF.

The chain joins TRBV5-1 to TRBJ2-2, with D tentatively TRBD1 (7 bases). This CDR3 is 17 amino acids long. The V gene lost 7 bases and the J gene lost 0 bases, with 19 bases spanning the gap. The germline V gene encodes CDR1 SGHRS and CDR2 YFSETQ. The CDR3 spells CASRLSGGTANTGELFF. The DNA for the CDR3 is TGCGCCAGCCGTCTATCAGGGGGGACAGCGAACACCGGGGAGCTGTTTTTT.

This clone has a handful of counts. V is TRBV7-2 and J is TRBJ2-1, with 10 bases lining up with TRBD1. Germline V lookup: CDR1 SGHTA, CDR2 FQGNSA. CDR3 length: 17 residues. Unmatched junction bases numbered 12, after V lost 2 bases and J lost 8 bases. Here the CDR3 reads CASSLYYPGQGFDEQFF. The CDR3 DNA sequence: TGTGCCAGCAGCTTATATTATCCGGGACAGGGGTTCGATGAGCAGTTCTTC.

V usage is TRBV4-3 and J usage is TRBJ2-1; 15 nucleotides match TRBD2. The CDR3 runs 18 residues. CDR1 and CDR2 from the germline V gene are LGHNA and YSLEER. The trim removed 4 bases at V and 4 bases at J, leaving 8 bases unmatched. CDR3 DNA sequence: TGCGCCAGCAGCCGAGGGACTAGCGGGGGGCAAACGTACAATGAGCAGTTCTTC. This gives the protein CASSRGTSGGQTYNEQFF.

The table lists this clone with a few counts. The chain couples TRBV19 to TRBJ1-4; TRBD1 aligns across 8 bases. The germline CDR1 and CDR2 sequences are LNHDA and SQIVND (reference sequence). The CDR3 is made up of 19 amino acids. J was trimmed by 6 bases and V by 2 bases; bases with no gene match: 17. The CDR3 region has the DNA TGTGCCAGTAGTATATTGGGCGGGACAGGTACGTCCCCCGATGAAAAACTGTTTTTT. Translating gives CASSILGGTGTSPDEKLFF.

V and J are TRBV7-9 and TRBJ1-3; TRBD1 matches 7 bases. The CDR3 extends over 16 amino acids. Germline V gene sequence: CDR1 SEHNR, CDR2 FQNEAQ (reference sequence). Germline trimming cut 5 bases from V and 0 bases from J; bases unmatched to any gene: 7. CDR3 loop: CASSPPGTASGNTIYF. Here the CDR3 DNA reads TGTGCCAGCAGCCCACCCGGGACAGCCTCTGGAAACACCATATATTTT.

The chain employs TRBV2 and TRBJ1-5, with D tentatively TRBD1 (6 bases). Germline CDR1 reads SNHLY; CDR2 reads FYNNEI. Trimming took off 4 bases at V and 0 bases at J, with 7 bases between the two ends. The CDR3 loop spans 14 amino acids. DNA of the CDR3: TGTGCCAGCAGTGTGGACAGTAGCAATCAGCCCCAGCATTTT. This translates into CASSVDSSNQPQHF.

This clone was observed a handful of times. The rearrangement uses TRBV2 and TRBJ1-2; 7 nucleotides match TRBD1. The trim removed 10 bases at V and 2 bases at J, leaving 10 bases unmatched. CDR1 and CDR2 (germline): SNHLY, FYNNEI. The CDR3 loop spans 14 amino acids. CDR3 DNA sequence: TGTGCCACTTCCCTCCCGGACAGGAACTATGGCTACACCTTC. Its protein product is CATSLPDRNYGYTF.

V and J are TRBV5-8 and TRBJ1-3; 7 bases line up with TRBD1. The CDR3 sequence is 16 residues long. J was trimmed by 0 bases and V by 4 bases; bases with no gene match: 7. Germline V CDR1 and CDR2: SGHTS, YDEGEE. The CDR3 reads CASSLGQFSSGNTIYF. The CDR3 DNA is TGTGCCAGCAGCCTGGGACAGTTTAGCTCTGGAAACACCATATATTTT.

The chain is built from TRBV18 and TRBJ1-1; 7 bases line up with TRBD1. The germline V gene has CDR1 KGHSH and CDR2 LQKENI. The V gene end was trimmed by 6 bases and the J gene end by 3 bases; junction bases not matched to a gene: 10. The CDR3 extends over 15 amino acids. The CDR3 reads CASSQNTGQDTEAFF. The CDR3 coding sequence is TGTGCCAGCTCTCAAAACACAGGACAGGACACTGAAGCTTTCTTT. Full variable domain (remainder filled in from reference TRBV18 and TRBJ1-1): NAGVMQNPRHLVRRRGQEARLRCSPMKGHSHVYWYRQLPEEGLKFMVYLQKENIIDESGMPKERFSAEFPKEGPSILRIQQVVRGDSAAYFCASSQNTGQDTEAFFGQGTRLTVV.

The rearrangement joins TRBV27 to TRBJ2-5; 8 nucleotides align to TRBD1. Per germline, CDR1 MNHEY and CDR2 SMNVEV (reference sequence). The J segment lost 3 bases and the V segment lost 11 bases, leaving 5 bases of the junction unmatched. The CDR3 has 12 amino acids. Here the CDR3 DNA reads TGTGCCGGCCCGACAGGGGAAGAGACCCAGTACTTC. Encoded protein: CAGPTGEETQYF.

The rearrangement links TRBV5-1 to TRBJ1-2; TRBD1 matches 8 bases. CDR1 is SGHRS, CDR2 YFSETQ, per germline. Unmatched junction bases numbered 4, after V lost 4 bases and J lost 2 bases. This CDR3 comprises 14 residues. This CDR3 is CASSTRTGNYGYTF. The CDR3 coding sequence is TGCGCCAGCAGCACCCGGACAGGGAACTATGGCTACACCTTC.

The V call is TRBV27, the J call TRBJ2-1; a weak D match, TRBD2 (6 bases). V was pared by 5 bases and J by 5 bases, with 16 bases between. Germline V gives CDR1 MNHEY, CDR2 SMNVEV (reference sequence). CDR3 length equals 15 residues. DNA of the CDR3: TGTGCCAGCAGTCCTTGGGGGGAGTTCCACAATGAGCAGTTCTTC. Translated, it gives CASSPWGEFHNEQFF.

This clone has just a few counts. The genes are TRBV11-2 and TRBJ1-2, with 10 nucleotides matching TRBD1. The V gene end was trimmed by 1 base and the J gene end by 12 bases; junction bases not matched to a gene: 2. The CDR3 extends over 12 amino acids. Germline values: CDR1 SGHAT, CDR2 FQNNGV. Here the CDR3 reads CASSLGDRGNTF. CDR3 in DNA: TGTGCCAGCAGCTTAGGGGACAGGGGAAACACCTTC.

The chain employs TRBV19 and TRBJ2-2; 14 bases agree with TRBD2. Germline V gene lookup returns CDR1 LNHDA and CDR2 SQIVND (reference sequence). There are 19 residues in the CDR3. Trimming took 5 bases from V and 1 from J; bases not matched to a gene: 9. CDR3 sequence reads: CASSSPGLAGVVNTGELFF. In DNA, the CDR3 is TGTGCCAGTAGTTCACCGGGACTAGCGGGAGTAGTGAACACCGGGGAGCTGTTTTTT. Looking up the rest from reference TRBV19 and TRBJ2-2 gives the full variable domain: DGGITQSPKYLFRKEGQNVTLSCEQNLNHDAMYWYRQDPGQGLRLIYYSQIVNDFQKGDIAEGYSVSREKKESFPLTVTSAQKNPTAFYLCASSSPGLAGVVNTGELFFGEGSRLTVL.

The gene calls are TRBV11-2 and TRBJ2-2; 11 nucleotides align to TRBD2. The V gene end was trimmed by 4 bases and the J gene end by 8 bases; junction bases not matched to a gene: 3. CDR3 length equals 14 residues. Germline V CDR1 and CDR2: SGHAT, FQNNGV. Here the CDR3 DNA reads TGTGCCAGCAGCTCGACTAGCGGGACAGGGGAGCTGTTTTTT. This gives the protein CASSSTSGTGELFF.

The chain recombines TRBV6-5 with TRBJ2-3; TRBD1 matches 8 bases. With 7 bases clipped from V and 7 bases from J, the junction kept 10 bases outside the gene matches. The CDR3 runs to 14 residues. Germline CDR1 and CDR2: MNHEY and SVGAGI. The CDR3 reads CASIPGQEGNTQYF. CDR3 in DNA: TGTGCCAGCATACCGGGACAGGAGGGAAATACGCAGTATTTT.

The chain combines TRBV6-6 with TRBJ2-1, with TRBD2 identical over 13 bases. This CDR3 contains 18 residues. V lost 6 bases to trimming and J lost 13 bases; unmatched junction nucleotides: 21. Germline CDR1 MNHNY, CDR2 SVGAGI (reference sequence). The CDR3 protein is CASRRRTSGSPVLIEQFF. The CDR3 bases are TGTGCCAGCAGACGACGGACTAGCGGGAGTCCAGTCCTTATCGAACAGTTCTTC.